The 11 T cell receptor beta chains below were found in one sample sequenced in a study of blood T cell repertoires in COVID-19 (dated by TCRdb to 2018 to 2020). The library was obtained by the immunoSEQ multiplex PCR assay. In TCRdb, the immuneACCESS table is reduced to in-frame sequences with V and J assigned. These tables do not hold every clone; where another copy was compared, an unresolved V gene accounts for under half, and the others remain unexplained. The sample includes around 250,000 clones, with about 83% observed a single time. Jointly, the top ten make up 5.7% of the sample. The sample consisted of peripheral blood. These receptors all come from a man of 80 years or more with acute or convalescent COVID-19.

This clone was detected only a few times. The chain joins TRBV19 to TRBJ1-5, with D possibly matching TRBD1 (5 bases). The germline V and J ends were trimmed by 7 bases and 3 bases, with 16 bases remaining between them. Germline-derived CDR1 and CDR2 are LNHDA and SQIVND (reference sequence). The CDR3 consists of 15 residues. The CDR3 region has the DNA TGTGCCAGTAATACTCAGCGGGGGTCCAATCAGCCCCAGCATTTT. The encoded protein is CASNTQRGSNQPQHF.

This clone was counted a single time. The CDR3 DNA reads as TGTGCCATCAGCTTAGCGGGGGGTGGAGAGACCCAGTACTTC. Encoded protein: CAISLAGGGETQYF. The chain employs TRBV10-3 and TRBJ2-5, with TRBD2 matching 10 bases. The CDR3 loop spans 14 amino acids. V gave up 6 bases and J gave up 4 bases; unmatched junction bases: 5. Germline CDR1 is ENHRY and CDR2 is SYGVKD.

The V call is TRBV5-1, the J call TRBJ1-3; 7 nucleotides agree with TRBD1. This CDR3 has 15 residues. Germline CDR1 reads SGHRS; CDR2 reads YFSETQ. J gave up 8 bases and V 4 bases, and 12 bases lay outside the gene matches. The CDR3 protein is CASSPQGLRVDTIYF. Here the CDR3 DNA reads TGCGCCAGCAGCCCACAGGGGTTGCGGGTTGACACCATATATTTT.

The chain combines TRBV11-2 with TRBJ2-3, with TRBD1 matching over 8 bases. The V and J ends lost 4 bases and 1 base, in that order; junction bases with no gene match: 7. CDR1 and CDR2 from the germline V gene are SGHAT and FQNNGV. The length of the CDR3 is 16 residues. CDR3 in DNA: TGTGCCAGCAGCTGGATAACAGGGGGGCGCACAGATACGCAGTATTTT. It is translated as CASSWITGGRTDTQYF. The entire variable domain, with the rest obtained from reference TRBV11-2 and TRBJ2-3, is as follows: EAGVAQSPRYKIIEKRQSVAFWCNPISGHATLYWYQQILGQGPKLLIQFQNNGVVDDSQLPKDRFSAERLKGVDSTLKIQPAKLEDSAVYLCASSWITGGRTDTQYFGPGTRLTVL.

The gene calls are TRBV7-3 and TRBJ2-1; D is unresolved. CDR1 and CDR2 (germline): SGHTA, FQGTGA. The ends were cut back, 8 bases at V and 5 bases at J, with 10 bases in the middle. The CDR3 runs 12 residues. CDR3 in DNA: TGTGCCAGCGGTCTAGGCAACAATGAGCAGTTCTTC. Its translation: CASGLGNNEQFF.

CDR3 bases: TGTGCCAGCACCGAAAGAGTGCAGTACTTC. It encodes CASTERVQYF. The V and J genes are TRBV6-5 and TRBJ2-7; D uncertain. Between the trimmed V and J ends, which lost 7 bases and 9 bases, there was a span of 10 bases. The CDR3 has 10 amino acids. CDR1 is MNHEY, CDR2 SVGAGI, per germline.

This chain links TRBV30 with TRBJ2-3, with 9 bases fitting TRBD2. Germline-derived CDR1 and CDR2 are GTSNPN and SVGIG (reference sequence). This CDR3 spans 15 amino acids. J gave up 4 bases and V 1 base, and 6 bases lay outside the gene matches. Here the CDR3 reads CAWSGAGGLADTQYF. The CDR3, as DNA: TGTGCCTGGAGTGGAGCGGGGGGCCTCGCAGATACGCAGTATTTT.

This rearrangement joins TRBV4-1 to TRBJ1-4; D unclear. Trimming cost V 1 base and J 4 bases, with 10 bases left between them. CDR1 and CDR2 from the germline V gene are MGHRA and YSYEKL. This CDR3 is built from 15 residues. The CDR3 protein is CASSQGSTYNEKLFF. As DNA, the CDR3 is TGCGCCAGCAGCCAAGGGTCCACTTATAATGAAAAACTGTTTTTT.

The V call is TRBV5-1, the J call TRBJ1-2; D is perhaps TRBD1 (5 bases). Trimming shortened V by 3 bases and J by 1 base, and 19 bases separated the two germline ends. In germline, CDR1 is SGHRS, CDR2 YFSETQ. This CDR3 is built from 17 residues. The CDR3, as DNA: TGCGCCAGCAGCTGGGGCAGGGAAATCGTAGATAACTATGGCTACACCTTC. Amino acids: CASSWGREIVDNYGYTF.

This chain joins TRBV7-8 and TRBJ2-2; no clear D gene. This CDR3 comprises 14 residues. CDR1 SGHVS and CDR2 FQNEAQ come from the germline V gene. V shed 5 bases and J shed 8 bases, with 15 bases lying between them. The CDR3 bases are TGTGCCAGCAGCCCTCCCGGAAGAGCGGGGGAGCTGTTTTTT. Translated: CASSPPGRAGELFF.

The chain recombines TRBV14 with TRBJ1-4; D might be TRBD1 (5 bases). Germline CDR1 SGHDN, CDR2 FVKESK. The CDR3 sequence is 14 residues long. The V end was cut by 2 bases, the J end by 5 bases, with 9 bases between. CDR3 protein: CASSQPDRNEKLFF. The CDR3, as DNA: TGTGCCAGCAGCCAACCAGACAGAAATGAAAAACTGTTTTTT.